Below, 30 T cell receptor beta chains from the same sample are listed, as sequenced in a study of cytomegalovirus exposure and HLA in healthy donors. Researchers ran the PCR with 60 Vbeta and 13 Jbeta primers. Only in-frame clones appear in the TCRdb table, and some are missing; sequencing was by immunoSEQ multiplex PCR. The sample yields around 230,000 clones, around 78% seen once. The sequenced sample was PBMCs. Source of these receptors: a boy aged 5-17 years in good health and CMV-seronegative.

The chain uses TRBV7-2 and TRBJ2-5; 7 nucleotides line up with TRBD1. The CDR3 contains 15 residues. Trimming at V came to 1 base and at J to 5 bases, leaving 7 bases not matched to a gene. The germline V gene encodes CDR1 SGHTA and CDR2 FQGNSA. The DNA of the CDR3 is TGTGCCAGCAGCTTAGGAGGGGGCGCAGGGGAGACCCAGTACTTC. As protein: CASSLGGGAGETQYF.

The chain has TRBV5-1 and TRBJ2-5, with TRBD2 identical over 10 bases. Germline V gene lookup returns CDR1 SGHRS and CDR2 YFSETQ. V shed 1 base, J shed 3 bases, and the junction held 3 bases outside the gene matches. CDR3 length equals 15 residues. The CDR3, as DNA: TGCGCCAGCAGCTTGTTGGGGACTAGCGAAGAGACCCAGTACTTC. It specifies CASSLLGTSEETQYF.

The CDR3 loop is CASRETGSSTEAFF. Written as DNA, the CDR3 is TGTGCCAGCAGGGAGACAGGGTCGAGCACTGAAGCTTTCTTT. The rearrangement links TRBV7-9 to TRBJ1-1; 7 positions match TRBD1. This CDR3 has 14 residues. Unmatched junction bases numbered 8, after V lost 6 bases and J lost 4 bases. The V gene's germline CDR1 is SEHNR and CDR2 FQNEAQ (reference sequence).

The rearrangement uses TRBV19 and TRBJ2-6, with TRBD1 identical over 9 bases. The germline V gene has CDR1 LNHDA and CDR2 SQIVND (reference sequence). This CDR3 region has 15 residues. Losses at the gene ends were 0 bases for V and 18 bases for J; bases not matched to a gene: 12. The CDR3 sequence is CASSIESRDREGRTF. The CDR3 DNA sequence: TGTGCCAGTAGTATAGAGTCACGGGACAGGGAAGGTAGGACTTTC. The variable domain in full, with the rest retrieved from reference TRBV19 and TRBJ2-6, is DGGITQSPKYLFRKEGQNVTLSCEQNLNHDAMYWYRQDPGQGLRLIYYSQIVNDFQKGDIAEGYSVSREKKESFPLTVTSAQKNPTAFYLCASSIESRDREGRTFGAGSRLTVL.

This clone has just a few counts. The DNA of the CDR3 is TGTGCCAGCAGCTTAGGGCAGGGGGCCTACGAGCAGTACTTC. This translates into CASSLGQGAYEQYF. This chain links TRBV7-8 with TRBJ2-7; 7 bases line up with TRBD1. The length of the CDR3 is 14 residues. In germline, CDR1 is SGHVS, CDR2 FQNEAQ. Trimming at V came to 1 base and at J to 2 bases, leaving 2 bases not matched to a gene.

The rearrangement uses TRBV7-9 and TRBJ2-1, with 12 bases identical to TRBD2. Germline V gene sequence: CDR1 SEHNR, CDR2 FQNEAQ (reference sequence). The J segment lost 4 bases and the V segment lost 4 bases, leaving 5 bases of the junction unmatched. The CDR3 runs 16 residues. CDR3 amino acids: CASSSLAGGLYNEQFF. DNA for the CDR3: TGTGCCAGCAGCTCACTAGCGGGGGGCCTTTACAATGAGCAGTTCTTC.

As for this clone: Distinct nucleotide sequences in the sample also encode this CDR3. The V call is TRBV7-9, the J call TRBJ2-1, with TRBD2 as a possible D gene (5 bases). This CDR3 spans 13 amino acids. The V end was cut by 5 bases, the J end by 1 base, with 6 bases between. CDR1 SEHNR and CDR2 FQNEAQ come from the germline V gene (reference sequence). The CDR3, as DNA: TGTGCCAGCAGCCGGGATTCCTACAATGAGCAGTTCTTC. Its translation: CASSRDSYNEQFF.

The V call is TRBV6-5, the J call TRBJ1-2; the match to TRBD1 covers 7 bases. Germline V gene lookup returns CDR1 MNHEY and CDR2 SVGAGI. J was trimmed by 3 bases and V by 1 base; bases with no gene match: 5. This CDR3 is 15 amino acids long. In DNA form, the CDR3 reads TGTGCCAGCAGTTACTTTAAGGGGGCTTACTATGGCTACACCTTC. It codes for CASSYFKGAYYGYTF.

The chain couples TRBV19 to TRBJ1-2; 8 bases are a match to TRBD1. Per the germline V gene, CDR1 is LNHDA and CDR2 is SQIVND (reference sequence). With V trimmed by 7 bases and J by 7 bases, 11 bases remained unmatched. There are 14 residues in the CDR3. The CDR3 loop reads CASIQRQGWFGYTF. For the CDR3, the DNA is TGTGCCAGTATCCAGAGACAGGGGTGGTTTGGCTACACCTTC.

This clone was counted only a few times. This chain joins TRBV9 and TRBJ2-2, with 10 nucleotides matching TRBD1. This CDR3 region has 16 residues. CDR1 and CDR2 from the germline V gene are SGDLS and YYNGEE. V was clipped by 4 bases and J by 6 bases; unmatched bases: 9. The CDR3 here is CASSPPGTGVSGELFF. CDR3 DNA sequence: TGTGCCAGCAGCCCCCCCGGGACAGGGGTTTCCGGGGAGCTGTTTTTT.

The DNA for the CDR3 is TGTGCCAGCAGCCAGGGACTAGCGGGGCCCTACGAGCAGTACTTC. It is translated as CASSQGLAGPYEQYF. V gene TRBV4-2 combines with J gene TRBJ2-7; 13 bases line up with TRBD2. The V and J ends lost 3 bases and 2 bases, in that order; junction bases with no gene match: 1. Germline V gene data show CDR1 as LGHNA and CDR2 as YNFKEQ. CDR3 length: 15 residues.

The rearrangement links TRBV19 to TRBJ2-1; 9 bases fit TRBD2. CDR1 is LNHDA and CDR2 is SQIVND in the germline V gene (reference sequence). The CDR3 contains 16 residues. After removal of 5 bases from V and 9 bases from J, the junction contained 14 bases not matched to a gene. CDR3 protein: CASSSLGSGRTREQFF. As DNA, the CDR3 is TGTGCCAGTAGTTCCCTAGGTAGCGGGAGAACTCGTGAGCAGTTCTTC.

The genes are TRBV2 and TRBJ1-2, with D perhaps TRBD1 (6 bases). Germline CDR1 is SNHLY and CDR2 is FYNNEI. The length of the CDR3 is 14 residues. Between the trimmed V and J ends, which lost 6 bases and 5 bases, there was a span of 16 bases. CDR3 sequence (DNA): TGTGCCAGCAGCACAGGGTTACCGCCTTATGGCTACACCTTC. It yields the protein CASSTGLPPYGYTF.

The chain employs TRBV2 and TRBJ2-7; 8 bases fit TRBD1. With V trimmed by 0 bases and J by 3 bases, 7 bases remained unmatched. Germline loops: CDR1 SNHLY, CDR2 FYNNEI. The CDR3 contains 16 residues. The CDR3 nucleotides read TGTGCCAGCAGTGAAGCGGGAAACAGGGGGGTCTACGAGCAGTACTTC. Translated: CASSEAGNRGVYEQYF. Supplemented by reference TRBV2 and TRBJ2-7, the full variable domain reads EPEVTQTPSHQVTQMGQEVILRCVPISNHLYFYWYRQILGQKVEFLVSFYNNEISEKSEIFDDQFSVERPDGSNFTLKIRSTKLEDSAMYFCASSEAGNRGVYEQYFGPGTRLTVT.

Worth noting for this clone: A junction end diverges from the germline sequence, so it may reflect a read error. The CDR3 loop reads CASSLGGTSKVETQYF. For the CDR3, the DNA is TGTGCTAGCAGCTTAGGAGGGACTAGCAAGGTGGAGACCCAGTACTTC. V and J are TRBV7-7 and TRBJ2-5; 9 bases are shared with TRBD2. The CDR3 is 16 amino acids. Germline CDR1 is SSHAT and CDR2 is FNYEAQ (reference sequence).

The chain combines TRBV25-1 with TRBJ1-1; 7 bases agree with TRBD1. Germline CDR1 and CDR2: MGHDK and SYGVNS. The CDR3 runs to 12 residues. J lost 3 bases, V lost 8 bases, and 3 bases had no gene match. CDR3 protein: CASGTDHTEAFF. The DNA of the CDR3 is TGTGCCAGCGGGACAGACCACACTGAAGCTTTCTTT.

This clone was picked up one time. The V and J genes are TRBV19 and TRBJ1-2; no clear D. The germline V and J ends were trimmed by 4 bases and 8 bases, with 11 bases remaining between them. The CDR3 runs to 12 residues. Germline CDR1 and CDR2: LNHDA and SQIVND (reference sequence). The CDR3 nucleotides read TGTGCCAGTAGTACGTCGGGTGGGGGCTACACCTTC. It is translated as CASSTSGGGYTF.

The chain has TRBV5-1 and TRBJ2-6; D is unclear. There are 19 residues in the CDR3. The V gene's germline CDR1 is SGHRS and CDR2 YFSETQ. V lost 0 bases and J 0 bases, leaving 16 bases between the germline ends. Here the CDR3 DNA reads TGCGCCAGCAGCTTGGGTATAGCAGCAAGTAGCTCTGGGGCCAACGTCCTGACTTTC. Its protein product is CASSLGIAASSSGANVLTF.

The chain combines TRBV11-2 with TRBJ1-2, with D possibly matching TRBD1 (5 bases). Deletions cut 5 bases from V and 8 bases from J, with 18 bases between. This CDR3 is built from 14 residues. The germline gives CDR1 SGHAT, CDR2 FQNNGV. CDR3: CASSPGGPGGGYTF. Written as DNA, the CDR3 is TGTGCCAGCAGCCCTGGCGGGCCTGGGGGGGGCTACACCTTC. The variable domain in full, completed from reference TRBV11-2 and TRBJ1-2, reads EAGVAQSPRYKIIEKRQSVAFWCNPISGHATLYWYQQILGQGPKLLIQFQNNGVVDDSQLPKDRFSAERLKGVDSTLKIQPAKLEDSAVYLCASSPGGPGGGYTFGSGTRLTVV.

The chain combines TRBV2 with TRBJ1-1; D is ambiguous. Trimming took off 6 bases at V and 2 bases at J, with 16 bases between the two ends. CDR3 length: 15 residues. Germline values: CDR1 SNHLY, CDR2 FYNNEI. The CDR3 DNA follows: TGTGCCAGCAGGATGGGGAGGGCCGCTAACACTGAAGCTTTCTTT. Its protein is CASRMGRAANTEAFF.

V is TRBV10-3 and J is TRBJ2-5, with a tentative D call TRBD2 (5 bases). V lost 3 bases to trimming and J lost 2 bases, with 13 bases between them. This CDR3 has 15 residues. CDR1 and CDR2 (germline): ENHRY, SYGVKD. The CDR3 coding sequence is TGTGCCATCAGTGACGAGGAGGCAGTACAAGAGACCCAGTACTTC. This gives the protein CAISDEEAVQETQYF.

The rearrangement joins TRBV6-5 to TRBJ2-5; perhaps TRBD2 as D (6 bases). The end of the DNA aligns better with TRBJ2-7, so the J call may be wrong. The length of the CDR3 is 14 residues. CDR1 is MNHEY, CDR2 SVGAGI, per germline. The CDR3 DNA sequence: TGTGCCAGCAGTTACTCGGGAGGCTCCTACGAGCAGTACTTC. This encodes CASSYSGGSYEQYF.

DNA of the CDR3: TGTGCCAGCAGCTGGACAGGGGGTAGGGGAGCTTTCTTT. Amino acids: CASSWTGGRGAFF. The chain recombines TRBV2 with TRBJ1-1; 10 nucleotides align to TRBD1. J was trimmed by 10 bases and V by 6 bases; bases with no gene match: 8. From germline, CDR1 is SNHLY and CDR2 FYNNEI. The CDR3 has 13 amino acids.

The chain carries TRBV29-1 and TRBJ2-5; 7 bases are a match to TRBD1. V dropped 7 bases and J dropped 5; count of bases not matched to a gene: 16. CDR3 size: 15 residues. CDR1 is SQVTM and CDR2 is ANQGSEA in the germline V gene. The CDR3 is CSAILDRAGGETQYF. The CDR3 DNA reads as TGCAGCGCCATATTAGACAGGGCGGGTGGGGAGACCCAGTACTTC.

The chain's CDR3 is CASSLDWGQGALGETQYF. The DNA of the CDR3 is TGTGCCAGCAGCTTAGACTGGGGACAGGGGGCATTAGGAGAGACCCAGTACTTC. The chain couples TRBV7-6 to TRBJ2-5; 12 nucleotides agree with TRBD1. V dropped 1 base and J dropped 4; count of bases not matched to a gene: 10. The CDR3 is 18 residues long. Germline CDR1 and CDR2: SGHVS and FNYEAQ.

The rearrangement uses TRBV20-1 and TRBJ2-1, with D maybe TRBD2 (5 bases). The CDR3 loop spans 11 amino acids. Germline CDR1 DFQATT, CDR2 SNEGSKA (reference sequence). V lost 6 bases and J 14 bases, leaving 17 bases between the germline ends. The chain's CDR3 is CSAYLGSLKFF. DNA of the CDR3: TGCAGTGCCTACCTGGGGAGCTTGAAGTTCTTC.

V and J are TRBV7-2 and TRBJ1-1; a possible D gene is TRBD1 (5 bases). V dropped 3 bases and J dropped 6 bases, with 11 bases sitting between them. Germline CDR1 is SGHTA and CDR2 is FQGNSA. The CDR3 has 13 residues. As DNA, the CDR3 is TGTGCCAGCAGCTTCCATGGGGGGGCTGAAGCTTTCTTT. As protein: CASSFHGGAEAFF.

The chain recombines TRBV10-1 with TRBJ2-7; D gene unclear. The CDR3 runs to 12 residues. Trimming took off 6 bases at V and 5 bases at J, with 11 bases between the two ends. Germline values: CDR1 WNHNN, CDR2 SYGVQD (reference sequence). The CDR3 nucleotides are TGCGCCAGCAGCCCACGGTTCCACGAGCAGTACTTC. It is translated as CASSPRFHEQYF.

The rearrangement joins TRBV7-3 to TRBJ1-5; D not resolved. CDR1 is SGHTA and CDR2 is FQGTGA in the germline V gene. The CDR3 is 13 amino acids. Trimming shortened V by 3 bases and J by 8 bases, and 11 bases separated the two germline ends. The CDR3 protein is CASSLTPWEPQHF. The CDR3 DNA is TGTGCCAGCAGCTTGACACCCTGGGAGCCCCAGCATTTT.

The chain has TRBV6-1 and TRBJ1-2; D is perhaps TRBD1 (5 bases). V shed 1 base and J shed 4 bases, with 13 bases lying between them. This CDR3 contains 15 residues. CDR1 MNHNS and CDR2 SASEGT come from the germline V gene. The DNA of the CDR3 is TGTGCCAGCAGTGAAGAGATAACAGGATTCTATGGCTACACCTTC. Translated: CASSEEITGFYGYTF.